This is a list of T cell receptor beta chains from one sample in a study of CD8 T cells in ankylosing spondylitis. TCRdb processed the 5' RACE reads anew with MiXCR; each CDR3 protein has one entry. This table has about 360,000 distinct CDR3 sequences, about 15% appearing once. The sample taken for sequencing was blood, either unsorted or a sorted T cell fraction (not recorded which). These receptors came from a male donor with ankylosing spondylitis or in good health (not recorded which). Each CDR3 is given with its conserved first and last residue. The order of the fields is J gene, D gene, V gene, clone size, CDR3 protein, CDR3 DNA. A D gene is named only where the DNA matches it firmly. Size is stated for part of the rows, as once, few or many counts, or as a class when the clone is expanded.

TRBJ2-3 . TRBV12-5 once CASGPRESTDTQYF TGTGCTAGTGGTCCTCGGGAGAGCACAGATACGCAGTATTTT
TRBJ2-5 . TRBV5-1 few CASTLRETQYF TGCGCCAGCACCCTACGGGAGACCCAGTACTTC
TRBJ2-1 TRBD1 TRBV29-1 few CSGRTGSYNEQFF TGCAGCGGACGGACAGGTTCCTACAATGAGCAGTTCTTC
TRBJ2-5 . TRBV4-1 few CASSGGLLAETQYF TGCGCCAGCAGCGGGGGCCTCCTCGCGGAGACCCAGTACTTC
TRBJ2-7 TRBD1 TRBV20-1 . CSARGDRGHSYEQYF TGCAGTGCCAGAGGGGACAGGGGGCACTCCTACGAGCAGTACTTC
TRBJ2-7 . TRBV10-3 . CAISESQGAHEQYF TGTGCCATCAGTGAGTCGCAGGGCGCCCACGAGCAGTACTTC
TRBJ2-3 . TRBV15 . CATSRDPAGITDTQYF TGTGCCACCAGCAGAGATCCGGCAGGAATCACAGATACGCAGTATTTT
TRBJ1-2 . TRBV14 few CASSQDVGGAYGYTF TGTGCCAGCAGCCAAGATGTCGGGGGAGCCTATGGCTACACCTTC
TRBJ1-1 . TRBV10-3 few CAIKAGDTEAFF TGTGCCATCAAGGCAGGGGACACTGAAGCTTTCTTT
TRBJ2-3 . TRBV19 once CASCGTYGDTQYF TGTGCCAGTTGCGGGACATATGGAGATACGCAGTATTTT
TRBJ2-2 . TRBV5-4 . CASSLSGLSTGELFF TGTGCCAGCAGCTTGTCCGGCCTGTCCACCGGGGAGCTGTTTTTT
TRBJ2-7 TRBD1 TRBV19 few CASSMGQGYEQYF TGTGCCAGTAGTATGGGACAGGGCTACGAGCAGTACTTC
TRBJ2-7 TRBD1 TRBV2 few CASKNGQASPEEQYF TGTGCCAGCAAGAACGGACAGGCATCCCCTGAGGAGCAGTACTTC
TRBJ2-5 . TRBV6-1 few CASTEPGRPQETQYF TGTGCCAGCACAGAGCCGGGGCGGCCCCAAGAGACCCAGTACTTC
TRBJ2-1 . TRBV7-9 few CASSPLPQPRVGFF TGTGCCAGCAGCCCACTTCCCCAGCCCCGAGTCGGGTTCTTC
TRBJ1-1 . TRBV7-2 . CASSLYVGTGTEAFF TGTGCCAGCAGCTTATATGTGGGGACGGGCACTGAAGCTTTCTTT
TRBJ2-7 . TRBV5-1 . CASSLGDRSYEQYF TGCGCCAGCAGCTTGGGGGATCGCTCCTACGAGCAGTACTTC
TRBJ1-5 TRBD1 TRBV12-3/TRBV12-4 many CASSFEGMTGVGQPQHF TGTGCCAGCAGTTTTGAGGGGATGACAGGGGTTGGTCAGCCCCAGCATTTT
TRBJ2-5 . TRBV20-1 . CSAQTGTTLQETQYF TGCAGTGCTCAGACAGGCACGACTCTCCAAGAGACCCAGTACTTC
TRBJ1-2 . TRBV12-3/TRBV12-4 few CASSSNPPTGRGYTF TGTGCCAGCAGTTCCAATCCCCCCACAGGCCGCGGCTACACCTTC
TRBJ2-1 TRBD2 TRBV20-1 . CSARQRGVSEREQFF TGCAGTGCTAGACAGCGGGGGGTCTCTGAGAGGGAGCAGTTCTTC
TRBJ2-3 . TRBV20-1 few CSARGKGRMTDTQYF TGCAGTGCTAGAGGGAAGGGGCGGATGACAGATACGCAGTATTTT
TRBJ2-5 TRBD2 TRBV5-5 . CASSSGGWTQETQYF TGTGCCAGCAGCTCGGGGGGGTGGACCCAAGAGACCCAGTACTTC
TRBJ2-1 . TRBV7-6 . CASSLGEGISYNEQFF TGTGCCAGCAGCTTAGGCGAGGGGATATCCTACAATGAGCAGTTCTTC
TRBJ2-3 . TRBV20-1 . CSASRLASTDTQYF TGCAGTGCTAGTCGGCTAGCTAGCACAGATACGCAGTATTTT
TRBJ1-5 TRBD1 TRBV5-1 once CASRPGQGVNQPQHF TGCGCCAGCAGACCCGGACAGGGCGTAAATCAGCCCCAGCATTTT
TRBJ2-7 . TRBV5-1 . CASSPGDGHKYF TGCGCCAGCAGCCCGGGGGACGGACATAAGTACTTC
TRBJ2-2 . TRBV20-1 . CSARGTANTGELFF TGCAGTGCCCGTGGGACTGCGAACACCGGGGAGCTGTTTTTT
TRBJ2-5 . TRBV20-1 few CSASGEETQYF TGCAGTGCCTCAGGTGAAGAGACCCAGTACTTC
TRBJ2-7 . TRBV30 few CAWSVPRIGYEQYF TGTGCCTGGAGTGTACCTAGAATTGGCTACGAGCAGTACTTC
TRBJ2-3 . TRBV4-1 . CASSLRQLEGDTQYF TGCGCCAGCAGCCTCCGACAGTTAGAGGGAGATACGCAGTATTTT
TRBJ2-7 . TRBV28 . CASSPPRGLYEQYF TGTGCCAGCAGTCCTCCCCGGGGCCTCTACGAGCAGTACTTC
TRBJ1-2 TRBD1 TRBV7-9 many CASSLTGGDGYTF TGTGCCAGCAGCTTAACAGGGGGAGATGGCTACACCTTC
TRBJ1-1 . TRBV3-1 many CASSQWQTEAFF TGTGCCAGCAGCCAATGGCAAACTGAAGCTTTCTTT
TRBJ1-5 . TRBV6-2/TRBV6-3 . CASSKGPYQPQHF TGTGCCAGCAGCAAAGGTCCGTATCAGCCCCAGCATTTT
TRBJ1-2 . TRBV12-3/TRBV12-4 many CASSLLEGDGYTF TGTGCCAGCAGTTTATTAGAGGGTGACGGCTACACCTTC
TRBJ1-2 . TRBV5-1 . CASSFEQGGYTF TGCGCCAGCAGCTTCGAGCAGGGTGGCTACACCTTC
TRBJ1-1 . TRBV11-3 few CASAGVNMNTEAFF TGTGCCAGCGCGGGGGTAAACATGAACACTGAAGCTTTCTTT
TRBJ2-5 TRBD2 TRBV25-1 . CASGTLQREVEETQYF TGTGCCAGCGGCACCCTTCAGCGGGAGGTTGAAGAGACCCAGTACTTC
TRBJ2-7 TRBD2 TRBV2 . CASGGLAALYEQYF TGTGCCAGCGGCGGGCTAGCGGCCCTTTACGAGCAGTACTTC
TRBJ1-1 . TRBV7-9 . CASSPGRGMNTEAFF TGTGCCAGCAGCCCAGGGAGGGGCATGAACACTGAAGCTTTCTTT
TRBJ2-7 . TRBV2 few CASSEGTVRDEQYF TGTGCCAGCAGTGAAGGGACAGTGAGGGACGAGCAGTACTTC
TRBJ2-7 . TRBV27 . CASSRRGWDEQYF TGTGCCAGCAGTCGCAGGGGCTGGGACGAGCAGTACTTC
TRBJ1-1 . TRBV27 . CASSSPALGNTEAFF TGTGCCAGCAGTTCCCCGGCCCTTGGGAACACTGAAGCTTTCTTT
TRBJ2-5 . TRBV20-1 . CSAGRETQYF TGCAGTGCTGGACGGGAGACCCAGTACTTC
TRBJ2-1 TRBD1 TRBV4-2 . CASSREGQGDYNEQFF TGTGCCAGCAGCCGAGAAGGACAGGGTGACTACAATGAGCAGTTCTTC
TRBJ2-5 . TRBV11-2 . CASSLYSSQETQYF TGTGCCAGCAGCTTATACAGTTCTCAAGAGACCCAGTACTTC
TRBJ2-2 TRBD2 TRBV6-4 . CASRTSGREGQWAGELFF TGTGCCAGCAGGACCTCGGGGCGGGAGGGCCAGTGGGCCGGGGAGCTGTTTTTT
TRBJ1-5 . TRBV7-9 few CASSLGGLDNQPQHF TGTGCCAGCAGCTTGGGGGGACTCGACAATCAGCCCCAGCATTTT
TRBJ2-7 TRBD2 TRBV18 few CASSPGLAGFGEQYF TGTGCCAGCTCACCGGGACTAGCGGGATTTGGCGAGCAGTACTTC
TRBJ2-3 TRBD2 TRBV20-1 many CSARVRAGVTQYF TGCAGTGCTAGAGTCAGGGCGGGAGTCACGCAGTATTTT
TRBJ1-1 TRBD1 TRBV27 . CASSLGQGKAFF TGTGCCAGCAGTCTTGGACAGGGAAAGGCTTTCTTT
TRBJ2-4 . TRBV2 . CASSVSGNQNIQYF TGTGCCAGCAGTGTATCGGGTAACCAAAACATTCAGTACTTC
TRBJ2-5 TRBD1 TRBV7-2 . CASSLDYRGGETQYF TGTGCCAGCAGCTTAGACTACAGGGGCGGGGAGACCCAGTACTTC
TRBJ1-1 . TRBV6-1 few CASSRGTDTEAFF TGTGCCAGCAGCCGCGGGACGGACACTGAAGCTTTCTTT
TRBJ2-2 . TRBV6-1 few CASSEGTASKPGELFF TGTGCCAGCAGTGAAGGGACAGCGAGTAAGCCCGGGGAGCTGTTTTTT
TRBJ1-5 TRBD1 TRBV6-1 . CASSVRGTGSQPQHF TGTGCCAGCAGTGTCCGGGGGACAGGGAGTCAGCCCCAGCATTTT
TRBJ2-7 . TRBV11-2 few CASRLMGGSYEQYF TGTGCCAGCAGATTGATGGGGGGATCCTACGAGCAGTACTTC